Below are 2 T cell receptor beta chains sequenced from a single sample in a study of neurological immune-mediated disorders (dated 2019 in TCRdb). The receptor library was made with 5' RACE. TCRdb shows the sequencer as Illumina HiSeq 2500. TCRdb trimmed public reads at Q25 via fastp, called clones via MiXCR and kept in-frame beta chains. Each CDR3 protein appears once, grouped with its most common genes and DNA. The sample table shows roughly 120,000 distinct CDR3 sequences, and around 3% are seen once. The ten largest clones take up 1% to 1.5% of the sample. The sequencing input was PBMCs. Every receptor here comes from a woman in her twenties or thirties with multiple sclerosis.

Many counts were recorded for this clonotype. This CDR3 reads CAISESRQTNTEAFF. CDR3 bases: TGTGCCATCAGTGAGTCACGACAGACGAACACTGAAGCTTTCTTT. The rearrangement uses TRBV10-3 and TRBJ1-1, with a weak D call TRBD1 (5 bases). Germline values: CDR1 ENHRY, CDR2 SYGVKD. The V and J ends lost 0 bases and 1 base respectively, with 9 bases between them. This CDR3 contains 15 residues.

This clonotype was counted at least ten times. V is TRBV27 and J is TRBJ2-7, with D possibly TRBD2 on 6 matching bases. V lost 3 bases to trimming and J lost 3 bases, with 12 bases between them. The CDR3 is 14 residues long. Germline values: CDR1 MNHEY, CDR2 SMNVEV (reference sequence). The DNA of the CDR3 is TGTGCCAGCAGTTTTGGGGGACTGGGCTACGAGCAGTACTTC. Its protein product is CASSFGGLGYEQYF.